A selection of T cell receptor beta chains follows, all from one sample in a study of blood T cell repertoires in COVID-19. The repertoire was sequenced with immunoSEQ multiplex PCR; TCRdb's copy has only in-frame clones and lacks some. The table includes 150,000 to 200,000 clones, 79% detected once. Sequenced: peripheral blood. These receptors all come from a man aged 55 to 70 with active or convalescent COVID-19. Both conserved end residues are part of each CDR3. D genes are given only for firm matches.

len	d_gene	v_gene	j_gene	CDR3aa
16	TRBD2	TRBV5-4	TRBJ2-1	CASSLEGGSSYNEQFF
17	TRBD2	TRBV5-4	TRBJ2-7	CASSLTGLAGLVYEQYF
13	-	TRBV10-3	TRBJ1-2	CAISESSNGGYTF
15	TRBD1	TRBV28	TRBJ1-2	CASRAGTGVNYGYTF
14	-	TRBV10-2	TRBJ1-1	CASSEPGSGTEAFF
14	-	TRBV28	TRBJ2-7	CASRPLREGVEQYF
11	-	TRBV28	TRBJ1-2	CASTGVRGYTF
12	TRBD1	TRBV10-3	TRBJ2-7	CAISADRDEQYF
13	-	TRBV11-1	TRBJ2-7	CASSKTGLYEQYF
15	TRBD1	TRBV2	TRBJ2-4	CASRPTQGAADIQYF
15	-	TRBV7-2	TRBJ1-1	CASSLVRGMNTEAFF
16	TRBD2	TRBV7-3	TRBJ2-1	CASSLIGTNPYNEQFF
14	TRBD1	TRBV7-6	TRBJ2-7	CASGRDRGAYEQYF
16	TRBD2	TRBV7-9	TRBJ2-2	CASSQRAGGATGELFF
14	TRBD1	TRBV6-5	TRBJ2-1	CASSFRGPNNEQFF
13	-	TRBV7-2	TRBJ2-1	CASSSPRGEAPFF
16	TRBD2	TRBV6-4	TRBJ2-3	CASSDSGTSHTNTQYF
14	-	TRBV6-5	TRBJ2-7	CASKDTVVSYEQYF
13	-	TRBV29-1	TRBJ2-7	CSASTRRVGEQYF
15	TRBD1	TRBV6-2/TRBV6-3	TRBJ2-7	CASSYRAGGPYEQYF
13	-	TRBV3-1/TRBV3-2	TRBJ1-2	CASSQEGVHGYTF
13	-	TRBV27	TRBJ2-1	CASRQGRHNEQFF
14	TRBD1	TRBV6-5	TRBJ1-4	CASSSDRGGEKLFF
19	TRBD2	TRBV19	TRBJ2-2	CASSVGTSGDFANTGELFF
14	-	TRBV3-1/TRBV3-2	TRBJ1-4	CASSQDGGNLKLFF
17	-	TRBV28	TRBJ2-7	CASSSTSDIPPYYEQYF
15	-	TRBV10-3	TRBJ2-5	CAISDRASGQETQYF
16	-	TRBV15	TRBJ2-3	CATSRDMASRSDTQYF
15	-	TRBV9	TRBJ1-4	CASSPTGGNNEKLFF
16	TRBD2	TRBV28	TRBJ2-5	CASSFLAGGYGETQYF
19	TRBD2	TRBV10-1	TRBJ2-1	CASSESCPHEASGINEQFF
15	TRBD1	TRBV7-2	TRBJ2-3	CASSLGTGYTDTQYF
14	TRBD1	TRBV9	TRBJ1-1	CASSQTGVNTEAFF
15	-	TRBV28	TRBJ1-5	CASSYSPPGSQPQHF
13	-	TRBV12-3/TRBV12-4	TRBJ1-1	CASSARGVREAFF
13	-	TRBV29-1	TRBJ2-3	CSVMSGTTDTQYF
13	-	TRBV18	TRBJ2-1	CASSPGTSEEQFF
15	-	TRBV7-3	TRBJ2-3	CASSDWGGTTDTQYF
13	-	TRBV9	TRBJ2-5	CASSVSVEETQYF
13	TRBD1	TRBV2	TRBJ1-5	CASGGQGTQPQHF
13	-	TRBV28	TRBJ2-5	CASQQGNFETQYF
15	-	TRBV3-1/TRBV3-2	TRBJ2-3	CASSHYRVGTDTQYF
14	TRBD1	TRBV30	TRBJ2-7	CAWSPGTGFYEQYF
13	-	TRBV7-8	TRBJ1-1	CASSLGGQTEAFF
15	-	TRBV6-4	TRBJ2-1	CASFRQLSSYNEQFF
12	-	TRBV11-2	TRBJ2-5	CASSLLGSGQYF
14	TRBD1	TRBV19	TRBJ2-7	CASTARDRGYEQYF
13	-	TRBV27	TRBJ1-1	CASSAQGNTEAFF
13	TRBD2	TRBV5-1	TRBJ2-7	CASSFREGGEQYF
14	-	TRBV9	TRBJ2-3	CASSPGVSTDTQYF
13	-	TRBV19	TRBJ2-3	CASNWGRTDTQYF
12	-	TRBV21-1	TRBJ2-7	CASSKLGGEQYF